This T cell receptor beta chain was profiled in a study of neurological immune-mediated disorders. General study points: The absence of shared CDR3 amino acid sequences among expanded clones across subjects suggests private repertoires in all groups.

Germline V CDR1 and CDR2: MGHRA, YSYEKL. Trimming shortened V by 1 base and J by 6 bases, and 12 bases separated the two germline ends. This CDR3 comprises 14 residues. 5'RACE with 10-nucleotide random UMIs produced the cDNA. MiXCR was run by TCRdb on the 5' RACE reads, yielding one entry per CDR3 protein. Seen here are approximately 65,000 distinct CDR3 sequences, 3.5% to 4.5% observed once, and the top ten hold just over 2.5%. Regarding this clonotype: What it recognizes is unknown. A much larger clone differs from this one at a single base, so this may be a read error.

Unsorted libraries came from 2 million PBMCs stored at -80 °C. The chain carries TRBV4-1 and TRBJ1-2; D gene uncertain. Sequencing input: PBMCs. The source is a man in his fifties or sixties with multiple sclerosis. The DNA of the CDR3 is TGCGCCAGCAGCCAAGTTAGTACACGGGATGGCTACACCTTC. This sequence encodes CASSQVSTRDGYTF.